Only a few counts were recorded for the clone carrying this T cell receptor beta chain. Its antigen is unidentified. A sample-barcoded 5' primer and a J-beta primer mix were used in a second PCR of about 6 to 12 cycles. TCRdb passed the 5' RACE reads through MiXCR, listing each CDR3 protein once. Here the sample spans 650,000 to 1,000,000 distinct CDR3 sequences, 35% to 60% being singletons. These data come from a study of blood T cells in healthy people across ages. Whole-study results and caveats: Naive and antigen-experienced cells could not be conclusively compared, given unsorted PBMCs.

There were healthy Caucasian individuals from Russia, aged 6 to 90, serving as donors. Germline V gene sequence: CDR1 MNHEY, CDR2 SMNVEV (reference sequence). Trimming at V came to 6 bases and at J to 0 bases, leaving 11 bases not matched to a gene. The CDR3 sequence is 18 residues long. Sequenced: blood. The origin of this receptor is an elderly man in good health. The V gene is TRBV27, the J gene TRBJ2-6, with TRBD1 identical over 7 bases. The CDR3 sequence: CASSIRQGYSSGANVLTF. The CDR3 region has the DNA TGTGCCAGCAGCATCAGACAGGGATATTCCTCTGGGGCCAACGTCCTGACTTTC.